The clone carrying this TCR beta chain was observed once. The CDR3 runs 14 residues. Trimming shortened V by 8 bases and J by 5 bases, and 18 bases separated the two germline ends. CDR1 and CDR2 (germline): LNHDA, SQIVND (reference sequence). These data originate in a study of chemoradiotherapy in HPV16-positive cancers. The assay was immunoSEQ multiplex PCR, and TCRdb's table has in-frame clones only and misses some. The table includes about 30,000 clones, 75% to 90% detected once. The sample here was blood, taken from a patient who underwent chemoradiotherapy. V is TRBV19 and J is TRBJ1-2; D is undetermined. The clonotype originates from a human donor with HPV-associated anogenital cancer. The CDR3 loop reads CASLPGQRVYGYTF. DNA for the CDR3: TGTGCCAGTCTCCCCGGGCAGCGGGTTTATGGCTACACCTTC.